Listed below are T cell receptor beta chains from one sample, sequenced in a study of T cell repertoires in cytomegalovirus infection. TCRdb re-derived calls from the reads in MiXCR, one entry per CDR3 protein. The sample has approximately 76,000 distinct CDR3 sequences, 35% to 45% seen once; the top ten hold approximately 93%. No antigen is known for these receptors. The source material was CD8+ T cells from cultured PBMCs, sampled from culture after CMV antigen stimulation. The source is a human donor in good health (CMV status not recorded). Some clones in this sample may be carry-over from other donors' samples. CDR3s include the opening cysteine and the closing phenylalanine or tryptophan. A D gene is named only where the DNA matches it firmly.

CASSINRVNEQFF | . | TRBJ2-1 | TRBV19
CASSEGGTETNEKLFF | . | TRBJ1-4 | TRBV19
CASSFDPKRGGYEQYF | TRBD2 | TRBJ2-7 | TRBV7-9
CASSQTGGRDSEQFF | TRBD1 | TRBJ2-1 | TRBV23-1
CASSLVPGVTQETQYF | . | TRBJ2-5 | TRBV11-2
CASSYWSEAETQYF | . | TRBJ2-5 | TRBV6-5
CSVEGPYGALALNTEAFF | . | TRBJ1-1 | TRBV29-1
CASSLPGLAGANSYNEQFF | TRBD2 | TRBJ2-1 | TRBV4-1
CASSLGRISGYTF | . | TRBJ1-2 | TRBV7-2
CASSSAGQQGVSSYNEQFF | . | TRBJ2-1 | TRBV6-1
CASNGRRAIAGYTF | . | TRBJ1-2 | TRBV28
CASSYSGLTQPQHF | . | TRBJ1-5 | TRBV6-6
CASLGWSAQETQYF | . | TRBJ2-5 | TRBV11-2
CASSLASVDEQFF | . | TRBJ2-1 | TRBV7-6
CASSDYRGEADTQYF | TRBD1 | TRBJ2-3 | TRBV7-8
CASSLVLLSGETQYF | . | TRBJ2-5 | TRBV5-1
CASSTSLSGTEAFF | . | TRBJ1-1 | TRBV19
CASSTGMEYGYTF | . | TRBJ1-2 | TRBV6-2/TRBV6-3
CASVPDRPGHSNQPQHF | . | TRBJ1-5 | TRBV12-5
CSARDRETEAFF | TRBD1 | TRBJ1-1 | TRBV20-1
CASSHWTDSYEQYF | . | TRBJ2-7 | TRBV5-4
CASSLSLPLSTDTQYF | . | TRBJ2-3 | TRBV27
CASSGAGYQETQYF | . | TRBJ2-5 | TRBV2
CASSRQGLQPQHF | TRBD1 | TRBJ1-5 | TRBV7-8
CASSYGRTQYF | . | TRBJ2-5 | TRBV6-1
CASSYSTRGTEAFF | . | TRBJ1-1 | TRBV7-6
CASSSDIIVPNTVTGEAFF | . | TRBJ1-1 | TRBV7-2
CASSYKGTSTDTQYF | . | TRBJ2-3 | TRBV27
CASSVRGGTYNEQFF | TRBD2 | TRBJ2-1 | TRBV6-2/TRBV6-3
CASSYYYEQYF | . | TRBJ2-7 | TRBV7-2
CASSHLQGTPGELFF | . | TRBJ2-2 | TRBV4-1
CASSSTDRNAGTEAFF | . | TRBJ1-1 | TRBV7-9
CASSSPQPSLYGYTF | . | TRBJ1-2 | TRBV6-2/TRBV6-3
CASSPISTNEKLFF | . | TRBJ1-4 | TRBV6-6
CSARGHSSNQPQHF | . | TRBJ1-5 | TRBV20-1
CASSLSGTGIGEQYF | TRBD1 | TRBJ2-7 | TRBV27
CASSLGGGAPYNEQFF | . | TRBJ2-1 | TRBV5-6
CASSNPGTSGSTDTQYF | TRBD2 | TRBJ2-3 | TRBV5-4
CASTMGEVDYGYTF | . | TRBJ1-2 | TRBV7-9
CASTHRGPAGVAKNIQYF | TRBD2 | TRBJ2-4 | TRBV27
CASSQGEAYEQYF | . | TRBJ2-7 | TRBV4-3
CASRRDNEQFF | . | TRBJ2-1 | TRBV12-3/TRBV12-4